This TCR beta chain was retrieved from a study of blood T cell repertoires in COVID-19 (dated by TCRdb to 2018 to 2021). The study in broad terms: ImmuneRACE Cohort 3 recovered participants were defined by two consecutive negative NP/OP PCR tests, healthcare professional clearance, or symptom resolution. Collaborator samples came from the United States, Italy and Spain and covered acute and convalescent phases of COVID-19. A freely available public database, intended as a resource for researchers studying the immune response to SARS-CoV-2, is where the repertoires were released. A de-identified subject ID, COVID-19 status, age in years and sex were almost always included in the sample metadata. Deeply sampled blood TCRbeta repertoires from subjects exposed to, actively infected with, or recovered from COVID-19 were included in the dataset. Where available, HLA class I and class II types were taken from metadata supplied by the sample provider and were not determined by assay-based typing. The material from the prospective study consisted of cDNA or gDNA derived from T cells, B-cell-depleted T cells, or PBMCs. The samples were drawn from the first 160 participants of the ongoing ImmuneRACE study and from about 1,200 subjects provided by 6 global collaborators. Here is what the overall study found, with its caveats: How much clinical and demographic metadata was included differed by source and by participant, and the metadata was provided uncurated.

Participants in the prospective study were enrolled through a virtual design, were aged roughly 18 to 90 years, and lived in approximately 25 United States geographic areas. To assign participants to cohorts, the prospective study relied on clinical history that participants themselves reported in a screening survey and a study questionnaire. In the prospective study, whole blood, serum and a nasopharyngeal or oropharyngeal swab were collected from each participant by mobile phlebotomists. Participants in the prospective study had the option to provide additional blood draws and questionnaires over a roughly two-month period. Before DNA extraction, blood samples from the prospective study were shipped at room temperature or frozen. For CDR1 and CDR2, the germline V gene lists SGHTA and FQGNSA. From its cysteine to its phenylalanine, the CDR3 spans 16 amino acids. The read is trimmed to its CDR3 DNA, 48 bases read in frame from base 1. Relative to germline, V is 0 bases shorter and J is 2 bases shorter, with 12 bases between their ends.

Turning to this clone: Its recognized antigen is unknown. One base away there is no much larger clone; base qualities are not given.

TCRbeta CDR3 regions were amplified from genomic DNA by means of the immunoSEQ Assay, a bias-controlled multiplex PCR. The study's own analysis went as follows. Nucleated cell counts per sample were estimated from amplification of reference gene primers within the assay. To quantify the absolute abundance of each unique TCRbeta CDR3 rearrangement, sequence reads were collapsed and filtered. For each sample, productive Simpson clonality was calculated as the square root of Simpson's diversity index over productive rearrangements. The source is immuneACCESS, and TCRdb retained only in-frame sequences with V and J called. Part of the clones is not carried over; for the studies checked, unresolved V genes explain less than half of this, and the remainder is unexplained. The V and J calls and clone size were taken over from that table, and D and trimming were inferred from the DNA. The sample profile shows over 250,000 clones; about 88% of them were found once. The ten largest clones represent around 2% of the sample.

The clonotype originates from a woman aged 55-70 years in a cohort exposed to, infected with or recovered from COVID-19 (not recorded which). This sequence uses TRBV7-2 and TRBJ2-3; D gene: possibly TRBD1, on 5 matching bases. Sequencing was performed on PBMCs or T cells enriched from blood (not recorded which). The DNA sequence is TGTGCCAGCAGCTTAGCGGCTGCCAGGGTCACAGATACGCAGTATTTT. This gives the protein CASSLAAARVTDTQYF.